The 18 T cell receptor beta chains reported below all come from one sample, sequenced in a study of identical twins. One entry per CDR3 protein results from TCRdb running MiXCR on the 5' RACE reads. In the table there are around 1.7 million distinct CDR3 sequences, about 31% of which are singletons. The sequenced sample was cord blood. The receptors derive from a newborn girl in good health.

The chain recombines TRBV5-1 with TRBJ2-7; TRBD2 might be the D (5 bases). V dropped 3 bases and J dropped 2 bases, with 9 bases sitting between them. The CDR3 runs 13 residues. Germline V lookup: CDR1 SGHRS, CDR2 YFSETQ. The CDR3 spells CASSSEGTYEQYF. The CDR3 nucleotides read TGCGCCAGCAGCTCAGAGGGAACCTACGAGCAGTACTTC. Based on the CDR3 plus reference TRBV5-1 and TRBJ2-7, the full variable domain is KAGVTQTPRYLIKTRGQQVTLSCSPISGHRSVSWYQQTPGQGLQFLFEYFSETQRNKGNFPGRFSGRQFSNSRSEMNVSTLELGDSALYLCASSSEGTYEQYFGPGTRLTVT.

This clonotype was seen only a few times. The V and J genes are TRBV28 and TRBJ1-1; no reliable D call. The ends were cut back, 5 bases at V and 0 bases at J, with 13 bases in the middle. The CDR3 contains 15 residues. The germline V gene encodes CDR1 MDHEN and CDR2 SYDVKM. The chain's CDR3 is CASSPYPGVNTEAFF. Here the CDR3 DNA reads TGTGCCAGCAGTCCATATCCGGGAGTGAACACTGAAGCTTTCTTT.

V gene TRBV20-1 combines with J gene TRBJ1-6; D remains unclear. The V end was cut by 5 bases, the J end by 2 bases, with 16 bases between. This CDR3 has 16 residues. Germline values: CDR1 DFQATT, CDR2 SNEGSKA (reference sequence). CDR3 sequence reads: CSARKVSEPYNSPLHF. For the CDR3, the DNA is TGCAGTGCTCGAAAGGTTTCAGAGCCCTATAATTCACCCCTCCACTTT.

The chain uses TRBV9 and TRBJ1-2; D perhaps matches TRBD1 (5 bases). Germline-derived CDR1 and CDR2 are SGDLS and YYNGEE. Trimming stripped 0 bases from V and 2 bases from J, with 8 bases between. CDR3 length equals 14 residues. The CDR3 sequence: CASSVVRQNYGYTF. The CDR3, as DNA: TGTGCCAGCAGCGTAGTAAGACAGAACTATGGCTACACCTTC.

This clonotype was observed a handful of times. Being one base from a much bigger clone, this may be a read error. CDR3 sequence reads: CASSQFPDTQYF. The CDR3 DNA follows: TGTGCCAGCAGCCAATTCCCAGATACGCAGTATTTT. This chain connects TRBV14 to TRBJ2-3; no definite D call. The germline V and J ends were trimmed by 2 bases and 4 bases, with 4 bases remaining between them. Germline values: CDR1 SGHDN, CDR2 FVKESK. CDR3 length equals 12 residues.

This sequence joins TRBV7-2 and TRBJ1-2; TRBD1 is a possible D gene (5 bases). The germline CDR1 and CDR2 sequences are SGHTA and FQGNSA. V was shortened by 0 bases and J by 4 bases, with 12 bases between the two germline ends. This CDR3 is 15 amino acids long. This chain's CDR3 is CASSLALFGTYGYTF. The CDR3 DNA is TGTGCCAGCAGCTTAGCGCTATTCGGGACCTATGGCTACACCTTC.

This clonotype appeared a few times. The chain combines TRBV28 with TRBJ2-2, with TRBD2 as a possible D gene (5 bases). This CDR3 has 15 amino acids. Germline CDR1 is MDHEN and CDR2 is SYDVKM. V was shortened by 6 bases and J by 2 bases, with 13 bases between the two germline ends. CDR3 amino acids: CASSPDYLNTGELFF. The DNA for the CDR3 is TGTGCCAGCAGCCCTGACTACCTCAACACCGGGGAGCTGTTTTTT.

This chain uses TRBV20-1 with TRBJ2-1; D not certain. Germline CDR1 DFQATT, CDR2 SNEGSKA (reference sequence). This CDR3 comprises 14 residues. V lost 3 bases and J 0 bases, leaving 9 bases between the germline ends. The CDR3 is CSASGATSYNEQFF. The CDR3 nucleotides are TGCAGTGCTAGTGGAGCGACCTCCTACAATGAGCAGTTCTTC.

The V call is TRBV6-1, the J call TRBJ1-1; TRBD1 aligns across 9 bases. CDR1 and CDR2 (germline): MNHNS, SASEGT. V shed 6 bases and J 7 bases; nucleotides not matched to a gene: 12. The CDR3 is 15 amino acids. In DNA form, the CDR3 reads TGTGCCAGCAGGAACAAGACAGGGGGGCGTGATGAAGCTTTCTTT. Protein: CASRNKTGGRDEAFF.

The chain recombines TRBV7-9 with TRBJ1-2, with 9 bases aligning to TRBD1. This CDR3 contains 15 residues. The junction had 10 bases not matched to a gene; V was cut back by 3 bases and J by 8 bases. In germline, CDR1 is SEHNR, CDR2 FQNEAQ (reference sequence). The CDR3 DNA sequence: TGTGCCAGCAGCTTGGGACCGGGACAGGGTGTCGGCTACACCTTC. Translation gives CASSLGPGQGVGYTF. The whole variable domain, filled in from reference TRBV7-9 and TRBJ1-2, reads DTGVSQNPRHKITKRGQNVTFRCDPISEHNRLYWYRQTLGQGPEFLTYFQNEAQLEKSRLLSDRFSAERPKGSFSTLEIQRTEQGDSAMYLCASSLGPGQGVGYTFGSGTRLTVV.

This clonotype has only a few counts. V usage is TRBV29-1 and J usage is TRBJ2-5; D is undetermined. Germline CDR1 reads SQVTM; CDR2 reads ANQGSEA. This CDR3 is built from 12 residues. Trimming took 7 bases from V and 0 from J, leaving 9 bases between them. The CDR3 DNA reads as TGCAGCGCAAGGGCATACCAAGAGACCCAGTACTTC. Protein sequence: CSARAYQETQYF.

This clonotype was observed a handful of times. V gene TRBV6-2 or TRBV6-3 combines with J gene TRBJ1-1; no definite D call. Germline V gene data show CDR1 as MNHEY and CDR2 as SVGEGT. V was cut by 5 bases and J by 6 bases, with 16 bases left in between. The CDR3 has 14 residues. CDR3 in DNA: TGTGCCAGCAGTACCCGCCTCCATGGGGCTGAAGCTTTCTTT. Its protein is CASSTRLHGAEAFF.

This chain uses TRBV10-1 with TRBJ2-5; D possibly uses TRBD1 or TRBD2 (5 bases each). Trimming took 5 bases from V and 11 from J, leaving 24 bases between them. The CDR3 covers 15 residues. The V gene's germline CDR1 is WNHNN and CDR2 SYGVQD (reference sequence). CDR3 residues: CASSFGESWGNEQYF. Written as DNA, the CDR3 is TGCGCCAGCAGTTTCGGGGAATCGTGGGGCAATGAGCAGTACTTC.

This sequence joins TRBV20-1 and TRBJ1-6; TRBD1 matches at 9 bases. V lost 5 bases, J lost 10 bases, and 3 bases stayed unmatched. Germline loops: CDR1 DFQATT, CDR2 SNEGSKA (reference sequence). CDR3 length: 12 amino acids. CDR3 residues: CSAGTGGSPLHF. DNA of the CDR3: TGCAGTGCTGGCACAGGGGGCTCACCCCTCCACTTT.

In this sample, this clonotype turned up a few times. V usage is TRBV20-1 and J usage is TRBJ1-5, with 8 bases identical to TRBD1. CDR1 is DFQATT, CDR2 SNEGSKA, per germline (reference sequence). The junction had 15 bases not matched to a gene; V was cut back by 6 bases and J by 2 bases. The CDR3 has 17 residues. CDR3 bases: TGCAGTGCCAGGCCGATTTCAGGGGGCTTGGGCAATCAGCCCCAGCATTTT. This encodes CSARPISGGLGNQPQHF.

The V gene is TRBV2, the J gene TRBJ2-1; tentatively, D is TRBD1 or TRBD2 (5 bases each). Germline CDR1 SNHLY, CDR2 FYNNEI. V lost 8 bases and J lost 5, with 16 bases in between. This CDR3 has 14 amino acids. The CDR3 spells CASAGTFLDNEQFF. The CDR3 bases are TGTGCCAGCGCCGGGACCTTCCTTGACAATGAGCAGTTCTTC.

This clonotype was counted between two and nine times. The chain couples TRBV27 to TRBJ1-6; D might be TRBD1 (6 bases). The CDR3 contains 13 residues. The ends were cut back, 2 bases at V and 10 bases at J, with 9 bases in the middle. From germline, CDR1 is MNHEY and CDR2 SMNVEV (reference sequence). This CDR3 is CASSLPGDSPLHF. CDR3 nucleotides: TGTGCCAGCAGTTTACCAGGGGACTCACCCCTCCACTTT.

In its sample, this clonotype was seen a few times. The V and J genes are TRBV27 and TRBJ1-6; possible D gene TRBD1, 6 bases. This CDR3 region has 18 residues. Germline V lookup: CDR1 MNHEY, CDR2 SMNVEV (reference sequence). V lost 10 bases and J lost 3, with 25 bases in between. In DNA, the CDR3 is TGTGCCACCCGCGGGGACATTGGTGGTAACCTCTATAATTCACCCCTCCACTTT. Translating gives CATRGDIGGNLYNSPLHF.